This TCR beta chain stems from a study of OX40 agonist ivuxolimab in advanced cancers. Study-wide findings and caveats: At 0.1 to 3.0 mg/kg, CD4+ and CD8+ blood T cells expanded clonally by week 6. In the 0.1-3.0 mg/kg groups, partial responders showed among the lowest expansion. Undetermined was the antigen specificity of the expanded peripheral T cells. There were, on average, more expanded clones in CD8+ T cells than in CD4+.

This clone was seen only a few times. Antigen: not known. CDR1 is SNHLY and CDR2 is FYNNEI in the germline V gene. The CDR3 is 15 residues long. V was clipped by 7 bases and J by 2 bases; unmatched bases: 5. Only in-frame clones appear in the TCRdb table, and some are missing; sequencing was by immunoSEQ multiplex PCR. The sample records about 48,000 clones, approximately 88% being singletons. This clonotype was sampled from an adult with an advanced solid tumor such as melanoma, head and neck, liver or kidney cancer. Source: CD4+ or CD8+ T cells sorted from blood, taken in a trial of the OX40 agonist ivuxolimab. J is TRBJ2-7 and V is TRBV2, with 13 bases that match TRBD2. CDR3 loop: CASIGTSGTPYEQYF. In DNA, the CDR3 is TGTGCCAGCATTGGGACTAGCGGGACCCCCTACGAGCAGTACTTC.